A single sample is the source of the 9 T cell receptor beta chains below, sequenced in a study of PD-L1 blockade in urothelial cancer. The table came from immunoSEQ multiplex PCR; TCRdb's copy has only in-frame clones and leaves some out. The profile covers about 48,000 clones, with 80% to 90% appearing a single time and 8.8% taken by the ten largest. Time point given: peripheral blood 6 weeks after treatment start. This material consisted of PBMCs, taken around atezolizumab (anti-PD-L1) treatment. The receptor source for this set is a man between 70 and 80 years old with urothelial cancer.

This chain uses TRBV11-2 with TRBJ2-5; possible D gene TRBD2, 5 bases. The germline V gene encodes CDR1 SGHAT and CDR2 FQNNGV. This CDR3 region has 14 residues. Trimming left V 5 bases short and J 5 bases short, with 15 bases between. As DNA, the CDR3 is TGTGCCAGCAGCAGAAATGCGCGCGGGGAGACCCAGTACTTC. Translated: CASSRNARGETQYF.

The J gene is TRBJ1-4, the V gene TRBV5-8, with D uncertain. The CDR3 length is 15 residues. V was pared by 4 bases and J by 3 bases, with 13 bases between. The germline V gene encodes CDR1 SGHTS and CDR2 YDEGEE. The CDR3 here is CASSVDSSANEKLFF. The CDR3 DNA follows: TGTGCCAGCAGCGTGGACTCCTCGGCTAATGAAAAACTGTTTTTT.

This rearrangement joins TRBV5-1 to TRBJ2-3; TRBD2 agrees at 7 bases. This CDR3 region has 15 residues. V was clipped by 2 bases and J by 1 base; unmatched bases: 4. The germline V gene encodes CDR1 SGHRS and CDR2 YFSETQ. The CDR3 DNA sequence: TGCGCCAGCAGCTTTGGGGGGGTCGGCACAGATACGCAGTATTTT. Translating it yields CASSFGGVGTDTQYF.

The genes are TRBV5-1 and TRBJ1-4, with unresolved D. Germline V gene data show CDR1 as SGHRS and CDR2 as YFSETQ. The CDR3 spans 13 residues. Trimming pared 4 bases from V and 6 bases from J, leaving 10 bases between. The CDR3 region is CASSLWTDEKLFF. CDR3 nucleotides: TGCGCCAGCAGCCTTTGGACTGATGAAAAACTGTTTTTT. The full variable domain, in which reference TRBV5-1 and TRBJ1-4 provide the parts outside the CDR3, is KAGVTQTPRYLIKTRGQQVTLSCSPISGHRSVSWYQQTPGQGLQFLFEYFSETQRNKGNFPGRFSGRQFSNSRSEMNVSTLELGDSALYLCASSLWTDEKLFFGSGTQLSVL.

By sample share, this clone is medium-sized. The chain recombines TRBV4-2 with TRBJ1-1, with a tentative D call TRBD1 (5 bases). The CDR3 has 12 amino acids. Germline CDR1 reads LGHNA; CDR2 reads YNFKEQ. The V gene lost 4 bases and the J gene lost 5 bases, with 8 bases spanning the gap. The CDR3 protein is CASSPRGTEAFF. CDR3 nucleotide sequence: TGTGCCAGCAGCCCACGGGGGACTGAAGCTTTCTTT.

CDR3 sequence reads: CASSRARDRDEKLFF. For the CDR3, the DNA is TGTGCCAGCAGCCGCGCAAGGGACAGGGATGAAAAACTGTTTTTT. The gene calls are TRBV5-4 and TRBJ1-4, with 9 bases that match TRBD1. This CDR3 has 15 amino acids. The ends lost 4 bases at V and 6 bases at J; junction bases unmatched: 7. Germline CDR1 reads SGHNT; CDR2 reads YYREEE (reference sequence).

The rearrangement links TRBV5-1 to TRBJ2-5; D is perhaps TRBD2 (6 bases). Between the trimmed V and J ends, which lost 4 bases and 2 bases, there was a span of 15 bases. Per the germline V gene, CDR1 is SGHRS and CDR2 is YFSETQ. The CDR3 spans 15 residues. CDR3 region: CASSRETRYQETQYF. DNA for the CDR3: TGCGCCAGCAGCCGGGAGACCCGTTATCAAGAGACCCAGTACTTC.

This sequence joins TRBV27 and TRBJ1-1; maybe TRBD1 (6 bases). Germline loops: CDR1 MNHEY, CDR2 SMNVEV (reference sequence). Trimming shortened V by 3 bases and J by 1 base, and 9 bases separated the two germline ends. The CDR3 totals 14 residues. CDR3 DNA: TGTGCCAGCAGTTTTGGACAGTGGAACACTGAAGCTTTCTTT. It codes for CASSFGQWNTEAFF.

The CDR3 sequence is CATSRGPSGAPGEKLFF. The CDR3 coding sequence is TGTGCCACCAGCAGAGGGCCTTCAGGTGCGCCGGGAGAAAAACTGTTTTTT. The chain employs TRBV15 and TRBJ1-4; D gene ambiguous. The germline V gene encodes CDR1 LNHNV and CDR2 YYDKDF (reference sequence). Trimming took off 1 base at V and 8 bases at J, with 20 bases between the two ends. The CDR3 spans 17 residues. Variable domain in full (rest from reference TRBV15 and TRBJ1-4): DAMVIQNPRYQVTQFGKPVTLSCSQTLNHNVMYWYQQKSSQAPKLLFHYYDKDFNNEADTPDNFQSRRPNTSFCFLDIRSPGLGDTAMYLCATSRGPSGAPGEKLFFGSGTQLSVL.